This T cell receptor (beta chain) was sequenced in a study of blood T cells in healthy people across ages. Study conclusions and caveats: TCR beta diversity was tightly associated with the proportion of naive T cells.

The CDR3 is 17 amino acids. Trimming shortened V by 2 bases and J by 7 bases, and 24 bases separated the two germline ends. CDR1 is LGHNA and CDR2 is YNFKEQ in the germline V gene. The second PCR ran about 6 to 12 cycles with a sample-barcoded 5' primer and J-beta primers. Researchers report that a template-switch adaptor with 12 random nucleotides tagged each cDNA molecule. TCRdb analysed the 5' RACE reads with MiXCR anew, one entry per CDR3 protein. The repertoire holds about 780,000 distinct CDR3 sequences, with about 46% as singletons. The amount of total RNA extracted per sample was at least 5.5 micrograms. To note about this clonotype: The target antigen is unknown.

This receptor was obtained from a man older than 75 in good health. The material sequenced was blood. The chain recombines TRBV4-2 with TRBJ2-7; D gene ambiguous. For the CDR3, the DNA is TGTGCCAGCAGCCAATTTGGACGACCGGGTCGGTTCAATGAGCAGTACTTC. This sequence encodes CASSQFGRPGRFNEQYF.